Given below is one T cell receptor (beta chain) in context. Its antigen remains unknown. Here immunoSEQ multiplex PCR was the method, and the copy in TCRdb shows in-frame clones only, minus some. The sample contains some 1.1 million clones, 70% to 80% of which appear only once. The data were taken from a study of shared clonotypes between healthy human individuals. Turning to the study itself: A couple of women and a few men aged 18 to 49 served as donors.

Broader study findings: Since donors were few, the genetic and exposure-history diversity represented was limited. Sharing across four donors was highest in naive CD4 (roughly 5%) and lowest in memory CD8 (roughly 0.4%).

The CDR3 covers 14 residues. V was trimmed by 0 bases and J by 0 bases, leaving 6 bases between them. The V gene's germline CDR1 is SGHRS and CDR2 YFSETQ. The gene calls are TRBV5-1 and TRBJ1-2; D is unclear. The receptor's source is a man aged 18-30 years in good health. Some clones in this sample may be carry-over from other donors' samples. Sequencing was done on a sample of memory CD4+ T cells from PBMCs. Sample subset: CD45RA-negative fraction. CDR3 nucleotides: TGCGCCAGCAGCTTGGAGGGATCTAACTATGGCTACACCTTC. Its translation: CASSLEGSNYGYTF.